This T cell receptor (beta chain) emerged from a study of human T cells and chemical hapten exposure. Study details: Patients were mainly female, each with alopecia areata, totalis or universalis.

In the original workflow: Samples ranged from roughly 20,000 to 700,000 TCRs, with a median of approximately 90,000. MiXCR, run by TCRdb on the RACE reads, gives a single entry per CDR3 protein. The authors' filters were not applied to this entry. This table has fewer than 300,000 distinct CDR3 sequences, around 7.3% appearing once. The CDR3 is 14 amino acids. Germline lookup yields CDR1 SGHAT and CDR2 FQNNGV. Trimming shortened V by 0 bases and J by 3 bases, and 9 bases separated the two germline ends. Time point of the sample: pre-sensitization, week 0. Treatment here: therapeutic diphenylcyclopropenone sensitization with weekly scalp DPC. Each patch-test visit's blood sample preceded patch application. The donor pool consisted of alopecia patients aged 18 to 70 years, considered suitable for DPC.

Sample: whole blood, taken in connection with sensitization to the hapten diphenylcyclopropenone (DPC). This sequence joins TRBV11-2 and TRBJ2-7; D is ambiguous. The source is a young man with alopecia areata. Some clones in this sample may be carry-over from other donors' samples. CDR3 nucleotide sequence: TGTGCCAGCAGCTTAGATTGGACCATCTACGAGCAGTACTTC. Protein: CASSLDWTIYEQYF.